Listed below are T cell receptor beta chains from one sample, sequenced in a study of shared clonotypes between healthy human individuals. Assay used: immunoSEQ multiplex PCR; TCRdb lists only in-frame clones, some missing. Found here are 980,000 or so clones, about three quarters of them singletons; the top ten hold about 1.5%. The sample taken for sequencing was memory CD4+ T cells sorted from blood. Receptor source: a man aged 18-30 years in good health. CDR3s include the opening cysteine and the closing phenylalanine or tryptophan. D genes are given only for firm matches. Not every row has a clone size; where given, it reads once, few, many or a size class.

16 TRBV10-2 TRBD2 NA CASSEIGRAKTYEQYF
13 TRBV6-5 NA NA CASKRREPTEAFF
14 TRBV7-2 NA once CASSLVSPGGELFF
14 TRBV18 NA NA CASSTGTPNQPQHF
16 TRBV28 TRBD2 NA CASNPFGLAGVCEQYF
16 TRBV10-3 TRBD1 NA CATDAGDRPSGNTIYF
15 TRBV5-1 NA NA CASSPEGGLWETQYF
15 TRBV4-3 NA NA CASSPTTPGTEKLFF
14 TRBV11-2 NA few CASSLDSINYGYTF
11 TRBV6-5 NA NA CASRDTYEQYF
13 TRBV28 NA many CATRRTNTGELFF
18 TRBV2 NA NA CASSGIGKLSRGHYEQYF
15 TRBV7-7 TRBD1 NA CASSSGTGQNEKLFF
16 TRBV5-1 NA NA CASSLEAGRVGTEAFF
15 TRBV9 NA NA CASSVGQGSNQPQHF
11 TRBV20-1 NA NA CSAPKLYEQYF
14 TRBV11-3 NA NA CASSLVPGGYGYTF
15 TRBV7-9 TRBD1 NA CASSFFTGVNTEAFF